This entry features one T cell receptor (beta chain) sequence. Its antigen is as yet unknown. The sample comes from a study of T cells in narcolepsy. Overall study: Patients with NT1 or NT2 and healthy control donors were enrolled.

General study findings and limits: Comparing one patient's CSF and blood CD4+ clonotypes highlighted HCRT- and TRIB2-specific autoreactive clonotypes. Healthy controls reportedly lacked the autoreactive clonotypes serially found in patients' blood. Autoreactive clone sequences were missing from some blood memory CD4+ repertoires.

Per germline, CDR1 SGDLS and CDR2 YYNGEE. V was shortened by 0 bases and J by 1 base, with 7 bases between the two germline ends. The CDR3 extends over 14 amino acids. Generated by immunoSEQ multiplex PCR, the TCRdb table keeps only in-frame clones and is missing some. The sample consists of over 25,000 clones, about 89% of them appearing once. This chain links TRBV9 with TRBJ1-1; the D is unclear. The specimen sequenced was CD45RA- memory CD4+ T cells from PBMCs. The TCR comes from a human donor with narcolepsy. The CDR3 bases are TGTGCCAGCAGCGTAGGGGTGGGGAACACTGAAGCTTTCTTT. Translating it yields CASSVGVGNTEAFF.